A selection of T cell receptor beta chains follows, all from one sample in a study of cytomegalovirus exposure and HLA in healthy donors. The method was immunoSEQ multiplex PCR; TCRdb's version includes in-frame clones alone and lacks a portion of them. This table lists about 200,000 clones. Sequenced: PBMCs. These receptors came from a young man in good health and CMV-seronegative. Each CDR3 is given with its conserved first and last residue. A D gene is named only where the DNA matches it firmly.

TRBD1,TRBV28,CASSLFLPGQGHRSYNSPLHF
TRBD1,TRBV6-5,CASKVDRGGDEQYF
TRBD1,TRBV30,CAWGTSGTGEPYEQYF
.,TRBV29-1,CSVAENSNQPQHF
.,TRBV6-1,CASRTGTAFF
.,TRBV14,CASSQNFREKLFF
.,TRBV5-4,CASSLQGNGYTF
TRBD1,TRBV7-2,CASSLAGGSGGYQPQHF
TRBD1,TRBV2,CASNKGQGGYEQYF
TRBD1,TRBV6-5,CASTKGQGATGELFF
.,TRBV7-6,CASSQSPASAGGELFF
.,TRBV19,CASSIGEDEQFF
.,TRBV2,CASKQEGVLQPQHF
TRBD1,TRBV6-6,CASSYLGQGANQPQHF
.,TRBV27,CASSLGPGRNYEQYF
.,TRBV5-1,CASSTQTGSEQFF
.,TRBV11-2,CASSLVSGGREAFF
.,TRBV19,CASSIVRSSYNSPLHF
TRBD1,TRBV4-2,CASSQDLTGANGYTF
.,TRBV11-2,CASSLLYEQYF
.,TRBV6-6,CASSSGSEAFF
.,TRBV29-1,CSVEGGAHGYEQFF
TRBD2,TRBV6-5,CASRKAGANEQYF
TRBD1,TRBV18,CASSPGTASYEQYF
TRBD2,TRBV2,CASSALLAGGGPQYF
TRBD2,TRBV2,CASRTGGPGDTQYF
TRBD2,TRBV5-1,CASGDHSGSNAYEQYF
.,TRBV7-9,CASSLFDYVGEKLFF
TRBD2,TRBV15,CATSDYYMGISGRAPTYEQYF
.,TRBV19,CASAQGGHMNTEAFF
.,TRBV6-5,CASSSPSRRGTEAFF
TRBD2,TRBV5-1,CASSLLGEGHDEQFF
TRBD1,TRBV19,CASSSPGTGVVKLFF
TRBD1,TRBV18,CASSPSAGGNYGYTF
TRBD1,TRBV25-1,CASRETGSNEQFF
TRBD2,TRBV6-1,CASRTGTSGYNEQFF
.,TRBV6-5,CASDKKSRGNQPQHF
TRBD1,TRBV6-1,CASLNPGQGEKLFF
.,TRBV20-1,CSARGQKQYF
TRBD1,TRBV5-1,CASSERQGGTGELFF
TRBD1,TRBV25-1,CASSEWRTGRDYGYTF
.,TRBV5-1,CASSLSQVSDTQYF
TRBD2,TRBV29-1,CSVDGTSGRVSYNEQFF
TRBD1,TRBV10-3,CATGGQGLNEQFF
.,TRBV7-9,CASSLASGEKLFF
TRBD1,TRBV30,CAWSVPPGGSTEAFF
TRBD2,TRBV7-9,CASSPGLAGAQETQYF
TRBD1,TRBV5-1,CASSTGTGNFLDEQYF
.,TRBV9,CASSEQGNYGYTF
TRBD2,TRBV7-9,CASSWVGRGAMETQYF
.,TRBV5-4,CASTRRGGGTEAFF
.,TRBV19,CASSSLIGQGYEQYF
.,TRBV4-1,CARTNGTWAHEQYF
.,TRBV6-5,CASSKDSSYNEQFF
TRBD1,TRBV2,CASNRDRLDTQYF
TRBD1,TRBV13,CASSPSGTGHNEQFF
.,TRBV5-1,CASSLDQRSSYNEQFF
.,TRBV14,CASSQDNAGKGTEAFF
.,TRBV30,CAWSRREKDTQYF
.,TRBV28,CASTHSGGEDEKLFF